This T cell receptor beta chain appears in the sequencing data of a study of shared clonotypes between healthy human individuals. Study results and caveats: The study found 4.5% to 5% of naive CD4 clonotypes shared across a few donors.

Germline V gene lookup returns CDR1 MNHNY and CDR2 SVGAGI (reference sequence). Deletions cut 6 bases from V and 2 bases from J, with 10 bases between. CDR3 length: 13 residues. As for this clone: The antigen is unknown.

Replicate sorted-subset PCRs were loaded with around 220 ng DNA, 29,000 or so T cell genomes. The data were produced by immunoSEQ multiplex PCR, yet TCRdb's version contains in-frame clones alone and is incomplete. The table shows roughly 2,500,000 clones, with over 85% occurring only once. Sequencing input: naive CD4+ T cells from PBMCs. The subset here: CD45RA+ positively selected. The clonotype was recovered from a man between 18 and 29 years old in good health. Some clones in this sample may be carry-over from other donors' samples. The chain recombines TRBV6-6 with TRBJ1-1, with D hard to call. CDR3 amino acids: CASRTRSNTEAFF. Here the CDR3 DNA reads TGTGCCAGCAGAACCCGATCCAACACTGAAGCTTTCTTT.